This passage covers 5 T cell receptor beta chains from one sample sequenced in a study of blood T cells in healthy people across ages. Sample-barcoded 5' priming and a J-beta primer mix drove a second PCR of roughly 7 to 11 cycles. MiXCR, applied by TCRdb to the 5' RACE reads, yields one record per CDR3 protein. The sample has over 1.5 million distinct CDR3 sequences, around half seen once; the top ten hold 2.1%. Sequenced: blood. Receptor source: a woman aged 40 to 50 in good health.

The DNA for the CDR3 is TGTGCCAGCAGCACTAGTGGTGGCTGGGATTTTGAGCAGTACTTC. Protein product: CASSTSGGWDFEQYF. The V and J genes are TRBV7-9 and TRBJ2-7; D possibly corresponds to TRBD2 (5 bases). Looked up from germline, CDR1 is SEHNR and CDR2 is FQNEAQ (reference sequence). This CDR3 is 15 amino acids long. Trimming took 5 bases from V and 7 from J, leaving 21 bases between them.

This chain joins TRBV29-1 and TRBJ1-2; maybe TRBD1 (6 bases). Trimming stripped 4 bases from V and 3 bases from J, with 15 bases between. Germline CDR1 SQVTM, CDR2 ANQGSEA. CDR3 size: 14 residues. As DNA, the CDR3 is TGCAGCGTTGGCGTGGCCAGGGGCGACTATGGCTACACCTTC. Amino acid sequence: CSVGVARGDYGYTF.

The chain uses TRBV7-2 and TRBJ1-2, with TRBD1 matching over 8 bases. Trimming took 5 bases from V and 4 from J; bases not matched to a gene: 9. The CDR3 consists of 15 residues. CDR1 is SGHTA, CDR2 FQGNSA, per germline. DNA of the CDR3: TGTGCCAGCAGCACTACCGCCGACAGGGGCTATGGCTACACCTTC. This encodes CASSTTADRGYGYTF.

The chain is built from TRBV7-9 and TRBJ2-1, with 8 bases aligning to TRBD2. This CDR3 has 15 residues. Unmatched junction bases numbered 8, after V lost 5 bases and J lost 5 bases. CDR1 SEHNR and CDR2 FQNEAQ come from the germline V gene (reference sequence). The CDR3 reads CASSPRGGSHNEQFF. The CDR3 DNA follows: TGTGCCAGCAGCCCCCGGGGGGGGTCCCACAATGAGCAGTTCTTC.

This chain connects TRBV3-1 to TRBJ2-1, with 7 bases fitting TRBD1. With 8 bases clipped from V and 3 bases from J, the junction kept 7 bases outside the gene matches. Per germline, CDR1 LGHDT and CDR2 YNNKEL (reference sequence). CDR3 length equals 14 residues. The CDR3 DNA reads TGTGCCAGCCAGGGGGTAGGGGTCTACAATGAGCAGTTCTTC. Amino acid sequence: CASQGVGVYNEQFF.